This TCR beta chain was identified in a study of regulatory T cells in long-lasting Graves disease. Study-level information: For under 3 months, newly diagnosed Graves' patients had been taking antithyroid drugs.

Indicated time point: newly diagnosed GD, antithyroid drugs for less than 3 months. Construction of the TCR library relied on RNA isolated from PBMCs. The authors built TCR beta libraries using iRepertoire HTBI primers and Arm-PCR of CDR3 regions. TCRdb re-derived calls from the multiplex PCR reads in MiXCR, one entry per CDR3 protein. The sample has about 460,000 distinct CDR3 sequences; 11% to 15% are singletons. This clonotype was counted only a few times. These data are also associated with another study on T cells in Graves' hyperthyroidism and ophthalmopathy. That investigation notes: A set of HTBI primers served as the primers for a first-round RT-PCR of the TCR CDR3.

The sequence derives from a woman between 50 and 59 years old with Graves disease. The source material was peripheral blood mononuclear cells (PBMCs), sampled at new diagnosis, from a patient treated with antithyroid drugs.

The CDR3 DNA reads TGTGCCAGCAGCTTAGTGGACGGGTTTAATAATTCACCCCTCCACTTT. Translation gives CASSLVDGFNNSPLHF. The chain carries TRBV7-3 and TRBJ1-6; D gene uncertain. Looked up from germline, CDR1 is SGHTA and CDR2 is FQGTGA. The CDR3 contains 16 residues. With 2 bases removed from V and 5 bases from J, the gap between germline ends came to 13 bases. Based on the CDR3 plus reference TRBV7-3 and TRBJ1-6, the full variable domain is GAGVSQTPSNKVTEKGKYVELRCDPISGHTALYWYRQSLGQGPEFLIYFQGTGAADDSGLPNDRFFAVRPEGSVSTLKIQRTERGDSAVYLCASSLVDGFNNSPLHFGNGTRLTVT.